This TCR beta chain derives from a study of blood T cell repertoires in COVID-19. Study overall: Sites in the United States, Italy and Spain provided acute and convalescent COVID-19 samples. T cells, B-cell-depleted T cells, or PBMCs supplied cDNA or gDNA.

V shed 5 bases, J shed 7 bases, and the junction held 7 bases outside the gene matches. CDR1 is LNHDA and CDR2 is SQIVND in the germline V gene (reference sequence). The CDR3 runs 13 residues. Per the original methods: Researchers report that nucleated cell counts were estimated from reference gene primer amplification. Clones were sequenced by immunoSEQ multiplex PCR, and TCRdb holds only the in-frame ones, with some missing. V, J and clone size are those of that table, while D and trimming were read from the DNA. The sample includes some 110,000 clones, 82% of them seen just once. The gene calls are TRBV19 and TRBJ1-1; TRBD1 agrees at 7 bases. The clonotype comes from a woman aged 70-85 years with acute or convalescent COVID-19. Sequenced sample: peripheral blood. The CDR3 spells CASSPRTGVEAFF. The CDR3 nucleotides are TGTGCCAGTAGTCCCCGGACAGGAGTTGAAGCTTTCTTT. Full variable domain (outside the CDR3, taken from reference TRBV19 and TRBJ1-1): DGGITQSPKYLFRKEGQNVTLSCEQNLNHDAMYWYRQDPGQGLRLIYYSQIVNDFQKGDIAEGYSVSREKKESFPLTVTSAQKNPTAFYLCASSPRTGVEAFFGQGTRLTVV.